The 16 T cell receptor beta chains listed next were all sequenced from one sample in a study of cytomegalovirus exposure and HLA in healthy donors. PCR amplification relied on 60 Vbeta primers (plus 13 Jbeta primers). Assay used: immunoSEQ multiplex PCR; TCRdb lists only in-frame clones, some missing. The sample carries about 130,000 clones, just over 70% recorded once. Sequencing was performed on PBMCs. These receptors originate from a woman aged 55-69 years in good health and CMV-seropositive.

The genes are TRBV15 and TRBJ1-3; D unresolved. CDR1 is LNHNV and CDR2 is YYDKDF in the germline V gene (reference sequence). V was pared by 0 bases and J by 0 bases, with 9 bases between. The CDR3 totals 16 residues. The CDR3 bases are TGTGCCACCAGCAGAGATAATCCTTCCTCTGGAAACACCATATATTTT. It codes for CATSRDNPSSGNTIYF. Using reference TRBV15 and TRBJ1-3 for the parts outside the CDR3, the full variable domain is DAMVIQNPRYQVTQFGKPVTLSCSQTLNHNVMYWYQQKSSQAPKLLFHYYDKDFNNEADTPDNFQSRRPNTSFCFLDIRSPGLGDTAMYLCATSRDNPSSGNTIYFGEGSWLTVV.

This clone was counted only a few times. This chain links TRBV10-1 with TRBJ1-1; D is unclear. The CDR3 consists of 14 residues. Germline V CDR1 and CDR2: WNHNN, SYGVQD (reference sequence). V lost 2 bases and J lost 0, with 7 bases in between. This CDR3 reads CASSEPGLNTEAFF. As DNA, the CDR3 is TGCGCCAGCAGTGAGCCAGGCTTGAACACTGAAGCTTTCTTT.

The genes are TRBV7-3 and TRBJ2-7, with D possibly matching TRBD1 (6 bases). The length of the CDR3 is 15 residues. Between the trimmed V and J ends, which lost 0 bases and 6 bases, there was a span of 15 bases. Germline loops: CDR1 SGHTA, CDR2 FQGTGA. CDR3 bases: TGTGCCAGCAGCTTAACGGGACAACCTCCGATCGAGCAGTACTTC. Translating gives CASSLTGQPPIEQYF.

This chain connects TRBV7-9 to TRBJ1-4; TRBD1 is a possible D gene (6 bases). Germline-derived CDR1 and CDR2 are SEHNR and FQNEAQ (reference sequence). This CDR3 has 15 amino acids. With 4 bases removed from V and 6 bases from J, the gap between germline ends came to 15 bases. Here the CDR3 reads CASSSGRGPYEKLFF. As DNA, the CDR3 is TGTGCCAGCAGCTCCGGGCGGGGGCCCTATGAAAAACTGTTTTTT.

The chain joins TRBV11-2 to TRBJ2-5; D is possibly TRBD2 (6 bases). The V end was cut by 5 bases, the J end by 5 bases, with 15 bases between. Germline CDR1 is SGHAT and CDR2 is FQNNGV. This CDR3 spans 14 amino acids. This chain's CDR3 is CASSTRPLAETQYF. The CDR3 region has the DNA TGTGCCAGCAGCACGCGACCGCTAGCGGAGACCCAGTACTTC.

This clone appeared a few times. The chain has TRBV10-3 and TRBJ1-6; 8 nucleotides align to TRBD1. This CDR3 comprises 16 residues. CDR1 is ENHRY, CDR2 SYGVKD, per germline. Losses at the gene ends were 5 bases for V and 0 bases for J; bases not matched to a gene: 3. The CDR3 loop reads CAISPGGGSYNSPLHF. Written as DNA, the CDR3 is TGTGCCATCAGTCCAGGGGGCGGCTCCTATAATTCACCCCTCCACTTT.

The gene calls are TRBV5-4 and TRBJ1-4; D perhaps matches TRBD1 (5 bases). V was pared by 4 bases and J by 5 bases, with 15 bases between. CDR1 and CDR2 (germline): SGHNT, YYREEE (reference sequence). This CDR3 contains 15 residues. The CDR3 region is CASSLNRQLNEKLFF. The CDR3, as DNA: TGTGCCAGCAGCCTGAACCGACAGCTGAATGAAAAACTGTTTTTT. The full variable domain, with the rest looked up from reference TRBV5-4 and TRBJ1-4, is ETGVTQSPTHLIKTRGQQVTLRCSSQSGHNTVSWYQQALGQGPQFIFQYYREEENGRGNFPPRFSGLQFPNYSSELNVNALELDDSALYLCASSLNRQLNEKLFFGSGTQLSVL.

V gene TRBV4-1 combines with J gene TRBJ1-2; TRBD1 matches at 10 bases. From germline, CDR1 is MGHRA and CDR2 YSYEKL. Germline trimming cut 0 bases from V and 1 base from J; bases unmatched to any gene: 2. This CDR3 has 16 residues. CDR3 sequence: CASSQEGDRGNYGYTF. As DNA, the CDR3 is TGCGCCAGCAGCCAAGAAGGGGACAGGGGTAACTATGGCTACACCTTC.

This clone was picked up a small number of times. This chain uses TRBV7-9 with TRBJ1-1, with TRBD1 identical over 9 bases. Germline trimming cut 5 bases from V and 3 bases from J; bases unmatched to any gene: 1. CDR1 and CDR2 from the germline V gene are SEHNR and FQNEAQ (reference sequence). The CDR3 covers 13 residues. The CDR3 is CASSRQGDTEAFF. The DNA of the CDR3 is TGTGCCAGCAGCCGACAGGGGGACACTGAAGCTTTCTTT.

V usage is TRBV6-5 and J usage is TRBJ1-1; TRBD1 agrees at 9 bases. The CDR3 is made up of 14 amino acids. The V segment lost 4 bases and the J segment 3 bases; nucleotides outside the gene matches: 3. Per germline, CDR1 MNHEY and CDR2 SVGAGI. The CDR3 sequence is CASSSQGAHTEAFF. The CDR3 DNA reads as TGTGCCAGCAGTTCACAGGGGGCGCACACTGAAGCTTTCTTT.

The chain links TRBV5-1 to TRBJ2-1, with 10 bases aligning to TRBD2. Germline V gene data show CDR1 as SGHRS and CDR2 as YFSETQ. Trimming cost V 1 base and J 7 bases; bases outside gene matches: 5. This CDR3 has 15 residues. CDR3 sequence (DNA): TGCGCCAGCAGCTTGTCGCTAGCGGGGGCGAATGAGCAGTTCTTC. As protein: CASSLSLAGANEQFF.

The chain recombines TRBV9 with TRBJ1-1; TRBD1 is a possible D gene (5 bases). The length of the CDR3 is 16 residues. Germline lookup yields CDR1 SGDLS and CDR2 YYNGEE. V lost 3 bases and J lost 1, with 16 bases in between. This chain's CDR3 is CASSARVGGSNTEAFF. CDR3 nucleotide sequence: TGTGCCAGCAGCGCCCGCGTTGGGGGGTCGAACACTGAAGCTTTCTTT.

The V call is TRBV7-9, the J call TRBJ1-3; TRBD1 matches at 8 bases. CDR3 length: 17 amino acids. Germline V gives CDR1 SEHNR, CDR2 FQNEAQ (reference sequence). J gave up 0 bases and V 1 base, and 5 bases lay outside the gene matches. The CDR3 region has the DNA TGTGCCAGCAGCTTAGGGGACAGGACTTACTCTGGAAACACCATATATTTT. As protein: CASSLGDRTYSGNTIYF.

V and J are TRBV11-2 and TRBJ2-5; D is perhaps TRBD2 (6 bases). CDR3 length: 13 amino acids. Germline values: CDR1 SGHAT, CDR2 FQNNGV. V lost 2 bases and J lost 5, with 9 bases in between. The CDR3 loop is CASSLWEAETQYF. Written as DNA, the CDR3 is TGTGCCAGCAGCTTATGGGAGGCGGAGACCCAGTACTTC. The complete variable domain, with remaining parts taken from reference TRBV11-2 and TRBJ2-5, reads EAGVAQSPRYKIIEKRQSVAFWCNPISGHATLYWYQQILGQGPKLLIQFQNNGVVDDSQLPKDRFSAERLKGVDSTLKIQPAKLEDSAVYLCASSLWEAETQYFGPGTRLLVL.

In its sample, this clone was seen a few times. The V and J genes are TRBV10-2 and TRBJ2-2, with 7 bases aligning to TRBD1. CDR3 length equals 15 residues. Trimming at V came to 6 bases and at J to 0 bases, leaving 4 bases not matched to a gene. CDR1 is WSHSY and CDR2 is SAAADI in the germline V gene. DNA of the CDR3: TGCGCCAGCAGACTGGGACAGTCGAACACCGGGGAGCTGTTTTTT. It yields the protein CASRLGQSNTGELFF.

V and J are TRBV6-5 and TRBJ1-3, with D possibly being TRBD1 (5 bases). Germline values: CDR1 MNHEY, CDR2 SVGAGI. The CDR3 runs to 11 residues. Trimming removed 5 bases at V and 7 bases at J, with 6 bases between. The CDR3 coding sequence is TGTGCCAGCAGTCGGGGGAACACCATATATTTT. This sequence encodes CASSRGNTIYF.